Below, 19 T cell receptor beta chains from the same sample are listed, as sequenced in a study of blood T cell repertoires in COVID-19. Assay used: immunoSEQ multiplex PCR; TCRdb lists only in-frame clones, some missing. The sample consists of some 370,000 clones, almost 90% of them appearing once. The sequencing input was peripheral blood. The receptor source for this set is a man younger than 35 with active or convalescent COVID-19.

The table lists this clone with a count of one. V is TRBV6-1 and J is TRBJ2-3; the D gene is possibly TRBD1 (5 bases). In germline, CDR1 is MNHNS, CDR2 SASEGT. The CDR3 length is 15 residues. V lost 2 bases and J 2 bases, leaving 11 bases between the germline ends. The CDR3 loop is CASSERRGNTDTQYF. The CDR3 coding sequence is TGTGCCAGCAGTGAAAGAAGGGGAAACACAGATACGCAGTATTTT.

This chain uses TRBV7-2 with TRBJ2-7; no clear D gene. V lost 4 bases to trimming and J lost 1 base, with 14 bases between them. Germline loops: CDR1 SGHTA, CDR2 FQGNSA. The CDR3 totals 15 residues. The CDR3 protein is CASSYHGAQSYEQYF. The DNA for the CDR3 is TGTGCCAGCAGCTATCACGGTGCACAGTCCTACGAGCAGTACTTC.

This clone was seen only once. The rearrangement joins TRBV18 to TRBJ2-5, with 9 bases lining up with TRBD2. Looked up from germline, CDR1 is KGHSH and CDR2 is LQKENI. J lost 1 base, V lost 3 bases, and 6 bases had no gene match. The CDR3 spans 16 residues. As DNA, the CDR3 is TGTGCCAGCTCACCTCTGGCTAGCGGGGCCCAAGAGACCCAGTACTTC. It is translated as CASSPLASGAQETQYF.

The chain combines TRBV29-1 with TRBJ1-2, with 8 bases fitting TRBD1. Losses at the gene ends were 8 bases for V and 8 bases for J; bases not matched to a gene: 7. This CDR3 comprises 11 residues. The germline gives CDR1 SQVTM, CDR2 ANQGSEA. Here the CDR3 DNA reads TGCAGCACATGGACAGGGACCGGCTACACCTTC. Translation: CSTWTGTGYTF. Combining the CDR3 with reference TRBV29-1 and TRBJ1-2 gives the whole variable domain SAVISQKPSRDICQRGTSLTIQCQVDSQVTMMFWYRQQPGQSLTLIATANQGSEATYESGFVIDKFPISRPNLTFSTLTVSNMSPEDSSIYLCSTWTGTGYTFGSGTRLTVV.

The rearrangement uses TRBV11-2 and TRBJ2-1, with 8 bases that match TRBD2. The CDR3 totals 16 residues. The germline gives CDR1 SGHAT, CDR2 FQNNGV. V was pared by 4 bases and J by 0 bases, with 5 bases of the junction left unmatched. For the CDR3, the DNA is TGTGCCAGCAGCTCGGAAACTAGCGGCTCCTACAATGAGCAGTTCTTC. It specifies CASSSETSGSYNEQFF.

The chain recombines TRBV10-3 with TRBJ1-3; no definite D call. Trimming shortened V by 2 bases and J by 10 bases, and 12 bases separated the two germline ends. Germline CDR1 ENHRY, CDR2 SYGVKD. This CDR3 contains 13 residues. The CDR3 DNA reads TGTGCCATCAGTGAGGCCCCCCGGTCGACCATATATTTT. This sequence encodes CAISEAPRSTIYF.

The chain employs TRBV5-1 and TRBJ2-7; tentative D call: TRBD2 (5 bases). CDR1 SGHRS and CDR2 YFSETQ come from the germline V gene. The CDR3 covers 12 residues. Trimming shortened V by 5 bases and J by 3 bases, and 9 bases separated the two germline ends. The CDR3 here is CASRARDYEQYF. The CDR3 DNA follows: TGCGCCAGCAGAGCTCGGGACTACGAGCAGTACTTC.

A single count supports this clone. J is TRBJ1-1 and V is TRBV9; D call uncertain. Looked up from germline, CDR1 is SGDLS and CDR2 is YYNGEE. The CDR3 consists of 13 residues. The germline V and J ends were trimmed by 4 bases and 3 bases, with 10 bases remaining between them. Here the CDR3 reads CASSNSLDTEAFF. For the CDR3, the DNA is TGTGCCAGCAGCAATAGTTTGGACACTGAAGCTTTCTTT.

The gene calls are TRBV27 and TRBJ1-5, with D perhaps TRBD1 (6 bases). This CDR3 is built from 16 residues. From germline, CDR1 is MNHEY and CDR2 SMNVEV (reference sequence). Trimming stripped 3 bases from V and 7 bases from J, with 19 bases between. The CDR3 bases are TGTGCCAGCAGTTTTCAGGGTCTGGGGGCCTCCCAGCCCCAGCATTTT. Protein product: CASSFQGLGASQPQHF.

V gene TRBV18 combines with J gene TRBJ2-2; 11 bases agree with TRBD1. This CDR3 has 16 residues. The germline CDR1 and CDR2 sequences are KGHSH and LQKENI. V lost 6 bases to trimming and J lost 6 bases; unmatched junction nucleotides: 9. DNA for the CDR3: TGTGCCAGCTCGCTAGGACAGGGGGCCGTTGCCGGGGAGCTGTTTTTT. It codes for CASSLGQGAVAGELFF.

The chain has TRBV18 and TRBJ2-1; TRBD2 matches 10 bases. After removal of 2 bases from V and 8 bases from J, the junction contained 18 bases not matched to a gene. Per the germline V gene, CDR1 is KGHSH and CDR2 is LQKENI. The CDR3 covers 19 residues. As DNA, the CDR3 is TGTGCCAGCTCACCATCGCTGGCTAGCGGGGGCCGTTGGGACGATGAGCAGTTCTTC. As protein: CASSPSLASGGRWDDEQFF.

CDR3 sequence reads: CSVRRDRGTEQYF. CDR3 DNA sequence: TGCAGCGTCAGACGGGACAGGGGGACCGAGCAGTACTTC. The J gene is TRBJ2-7, the V gene TRBV29-1; 11 nucleotides match TRBD1. Germline loops: CDR1 SQVTM, CDR2 ANQGSEA. The V and J ends lost 6 bases and 6 bases, in that order; junction bases with no gene match: 7. CDR3 length: 13 amino acids.

The chain joins TRBV3-1 (or the pseudogene TRBV3-2) to TRBJ1-5; no clear D gene. V was trimmed by 4 bases and J by 3 bases, leaving 7 bases between them. Germline loops: CDR1 LGHDT, CDR2 YNNKEL (reference sequence). This CDR3 contains 13 residues. This CDR3 is CASSRATNQPQHF. CDR3 DNA: TGTGCCAGCAGCCGGGCCACCAATCAGCCCCAGCATTTT.

The chain is built from TRBV28 and TRBJ1-5; TRBD1 agrees at 8 bases. Trimming at V came to 6 bases and at J to 7 bases, leaving 8 bases not matched to a gene. The CDR3 runs to 14 residues. Germline V gene data show CDR1 as MDHEN and CDR2 as SYDVKM. The CDR3 nucleotides read TGTGCCAGCAGCACAGACAGGGGATGGCAGCCCCAGCATTTT. Protein sequence: CASSTDRGWQPQHF.

The chain carries TRBV3-1 (or the pseudogene TRBV3-2) and TRBJ1-3, with TRBD1 matching 7 bases. Germline trimming cut 3 bases from V and 6 bases from J; bases unmatched to any gene: 11. This CDR3 comprises 16 residues. Germline-derived CDR1 and CDR2 are LGHDT and YNNKEL (reference sequence). The CDR3 loop reads CASSHLGATGSNTIYF. DNA of the CDR3: TGTGCCAGCAGCCACCTGGGTGCGACAGGGTCAAACACCATATATTTT.

V and J are TRBV18 and TRBJ1-2; TRBD1 matches 9 bases. The CDR3 consists of 13 residues. Trimming cost V 8 bases and J 1 base; bases outside gene matches: 2. The germline CDR1 and CDR2 sequences are KGHSH and LQKENI. The CDR3 region has the DNA TGTGCCAGCACGGGACAGGGTAACTATGGCTACACCTTC. Protein product: CASTGQGNYGYTF.

The chain uses TRBV11-1 and TRBJ2-5, with 8 bases identical to TRBD1. V was pared by 3 bases and J by 1 base, with 7 bases of the junction left unmatched. The CDR3 has 16 residues. Germline V gives CDR1 SGHAT, CDR2 FQDESV (reference sequence). CDR3 amino acids: CASSLDYGQGQETQYF. The CDR3 DNA follows: TGTGCCAGCAGCTTGGACTACGGACAGGGCCAAGAGACCCAGTACTTC.

The chain carries TRBV24-1 and TRBJ2-7; 9 bases are shared with TRBD1. Losses at the gene ends were 2 bases for V and 3 bases for J; bases not matched to a gene: 4. The CDR3 has 15 amino acids. The germline gives CDR1 KGHDR, CDR2 SFDVKD. Written as DNA, the CDR3 is TGTGCCACCAGTGATTCCGGGACAGGGCGCTACGAGCAGTACTTC. Protein: CATSDSGTGRYEQYF.

This chain joins TRBV4-3 and TRBJ2-6, with a tentative D call TRBD2 (5 bases). V was trimmed by 1 base and J by 1 base, leaving 8 bases between them. Germline V CDR1 and CDR2: LGHNA, YSLEER. The CDR3 runs to 16 residues. CDR3 sequence reads: CASSQVRGSGANVLTF. The DNA for the CDR3 is TGCGCCAGCAGCCAAGTTCGGGGATCTGGGGCCAACGTCCTGACTTTC.